The T cell receptor beta chain under discussion was sequenced for a study of cytomegalovirus exposure and HLA in healthy donors. The PCR had 60 Vbeta and 13 Jbeta primers. Here immunoSEQ multiplex PCR was the method, and the copy in TCRdb shows in-frame clones only, minus some. In the table there are roughly 200,000 clones, around four fifths of which are singletons. The sequenced material came from PBMCs. This TCR derives from a boy aged 2 to 10 in good health and CMV-seronegative.

The CDR3 nucleotides are TGTGCCAGCAGTGATGAGTTCTATGTACCCCTTGAAGCTTTCTTT. Translated, it gives CASSDEFYVPLEAFF. V usage is TRBV6-1 and J usage is TRBJ1-1; D is unclear. The CDR3 spans 15 residues. Trimming removed 3 bases from V and 7 bases from J, with 18 bases in between. In germline, CDR1 is MNHNS, CDR2 SASEGT.